This TCR beta chain is drawn from a study of T cells in Graves' hyperthyroidism and ophthalmopathy. This clonotype appeared a single time. Amplified TCR beta CDR3 regions came from RNA transcripts. In the first-round RT-PCR of the TCR CDR3, the HTBI primer set was used. One entry per CDR3 protein results from TCRdb running MiXCR on the multiplex PCR reads. The table has about 510,000 distinct CDR3 sequences, approximately 49% seen once. The sequenced sample consisted of peripheral blood or thyroid tissue (not recorded which). This TCR derives from an adult woman with Graves' disease, either hyperthyroidism or ophthalmopathy (not recorded which).

The CDR3 nucleotides read TGTGCCATCAGTCAGACAGGGGGAAATCAGCCCCAGCATTTT. Amino acids: CAISQTGGNQPQHF. The V and J genes are TRBV10-3 and TRBJ1-5; 9 bases match TRBD1. The CDR3 length is 14 residues. The V gene end was trimmed by 5 bases and the J gene end by 4 bases; junction bases not matched to a gene: 3. Germline V gives CDR1 ENHRY, CDR2 SYGVKD.